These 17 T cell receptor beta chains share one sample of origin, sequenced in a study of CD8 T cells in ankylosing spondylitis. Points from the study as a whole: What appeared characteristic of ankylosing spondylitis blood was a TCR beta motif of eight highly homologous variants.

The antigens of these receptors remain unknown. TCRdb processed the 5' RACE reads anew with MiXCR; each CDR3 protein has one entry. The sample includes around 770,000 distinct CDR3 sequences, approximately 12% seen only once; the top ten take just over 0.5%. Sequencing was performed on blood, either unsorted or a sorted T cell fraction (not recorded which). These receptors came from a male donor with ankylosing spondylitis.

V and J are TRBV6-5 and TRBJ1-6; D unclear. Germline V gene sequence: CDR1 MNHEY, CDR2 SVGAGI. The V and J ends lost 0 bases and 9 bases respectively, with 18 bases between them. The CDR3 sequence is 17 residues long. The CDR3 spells CASSYSMGGGMGSPLHF. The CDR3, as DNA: TGTGCCAGCAGTTACTCGATGGGTGGCGGAATGGGTTCACCCCTCCACTTT.

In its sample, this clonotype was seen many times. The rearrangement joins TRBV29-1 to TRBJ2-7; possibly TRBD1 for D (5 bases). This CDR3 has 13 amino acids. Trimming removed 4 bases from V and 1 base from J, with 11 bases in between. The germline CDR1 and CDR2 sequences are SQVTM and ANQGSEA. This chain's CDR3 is CSVGRADSYEQYF. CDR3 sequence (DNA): TGCAGCGTTGGCAGGGCTGATTCCTACGAGCAGTACTTC.

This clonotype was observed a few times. The CDR3 coding sequence is TGCAGTGCTAGAGATGCGGGACAGGGGTTCTCCTACAATGAGCAGTTCTTC. It translates to CSARDAGQGFSYNEQFF. The rearrangement uses TRBV20-1 and TRBJ2-1; 10 bases are shared with TRBD1. Germline V gene data show CDR1 as DFQATT and CDR2 as SNEGSKA (reference sequence). Trimming removed 0 bases from V and 0 bases from J; junction bases left unmatched: 5. CDR3 size: 17 residues.

CDR3 DNA sequence: TGTGCCACCAGTGATCCTGGACGGGGGAAGCAGTATTTT. Translating it yields CATSDPGRGKQYF. This rearrangement joins TRBV24-1 to TRBJ2-3; a possible D gene is TRBD2 (6 bases). The CDR3 is 13 amino acids. Germline V CDR1 and CDR2: KGHDR, SFDVKD. V lost 3 bases, J lost 11 bases, and 14 bases lay in between.

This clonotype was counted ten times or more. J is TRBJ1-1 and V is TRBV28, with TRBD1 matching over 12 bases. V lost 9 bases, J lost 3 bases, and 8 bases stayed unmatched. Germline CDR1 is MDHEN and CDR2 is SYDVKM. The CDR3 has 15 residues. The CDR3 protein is CASRDRGRSDTEAFF. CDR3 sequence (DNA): TGTGCCAGTCGGGACAGGGGGCGCTCGGACACTGAAGCTTTCTTT.

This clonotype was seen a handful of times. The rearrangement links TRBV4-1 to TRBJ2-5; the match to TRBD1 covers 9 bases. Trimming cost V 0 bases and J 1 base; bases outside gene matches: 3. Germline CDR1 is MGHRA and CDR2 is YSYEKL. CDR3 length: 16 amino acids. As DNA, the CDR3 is TGCGCCAGCAGCCAAGATGAGGGACAGGGCCAAGAGACCCAGTACTTC. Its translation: CASSQDEGQGQETQYF.

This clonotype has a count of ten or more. Here the CDR3 DNA reads TGCAGTGCTAGAAGGGCTAGCGGGAGGTTCAAAGAGACCCAGTACTTC. Its translation is CSARRASGRFKETQYF. This rearrangement joins TRBV20-1 to TRBJ2-5; 11 positions agree with TRBD2. V lost 2 bases, J lost 3 bases, and 8 bases stayed unmatched. The germline V gene has CDR1 DFQATT and CDR2 SNEGSKA (reference sequence). The CDR3 is 16 residues long.

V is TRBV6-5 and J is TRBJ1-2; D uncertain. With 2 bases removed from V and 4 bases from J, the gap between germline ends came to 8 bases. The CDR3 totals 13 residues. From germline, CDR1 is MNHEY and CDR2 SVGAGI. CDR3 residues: CASSYRVSYGYTF. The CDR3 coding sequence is TGTGCCAGCAGTTACCGGGTCTCCTATGGCTACACCTTC.

The CDR3 DNA follows: TGTGCCAGCAGCCAAGATGGGAGGCGGGAGTTTTCCTACGAGCAGTACTTC. As protein: CASSQDGRREFSYEQYF. This sequence joins TRBV4-2 and TRBJ2-7, with 7 bases fitting TRBD2. The length of the CDR3 is 17 residues. Germline lookup yields CDR1 LGHNA and CDR2 YNFKEQ. V lost 0 bases, J lost 1 base, and 9 bases stayed unmatched.

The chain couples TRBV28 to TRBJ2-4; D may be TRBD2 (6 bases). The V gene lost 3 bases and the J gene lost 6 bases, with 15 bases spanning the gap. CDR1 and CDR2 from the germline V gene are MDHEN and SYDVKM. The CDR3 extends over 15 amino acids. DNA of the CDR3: TGTGCCAGCAGTTTTCGAGGTGGAGGGTCAAACATTCAGTACTTC. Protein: CASSFRGGGSNIQYF.

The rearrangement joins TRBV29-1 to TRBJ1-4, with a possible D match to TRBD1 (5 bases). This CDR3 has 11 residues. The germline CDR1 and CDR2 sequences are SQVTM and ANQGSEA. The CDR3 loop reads CSGRANEKLFF. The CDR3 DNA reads TGCAGTGGCAGGGCTAATGAAAAACTGTTTTTT.

Written as DNA, the CDR3 is TGCGCCAGCAGCCTGGACAGGTTTGACACAGATACGCAGTATTTT. It is translated as CASSLDRFDTDTQYF. The chain has TRBV5-1 and TRBJ2-3; TRBD1 matches at 7 bases. CDR3 length: 15 amino acids. The germline CDR1 and CDR2 sequences are SGHRS and YFSETQ. V dropped 4 bases and J dropped 2; count of bases not matched to a gene: 7.

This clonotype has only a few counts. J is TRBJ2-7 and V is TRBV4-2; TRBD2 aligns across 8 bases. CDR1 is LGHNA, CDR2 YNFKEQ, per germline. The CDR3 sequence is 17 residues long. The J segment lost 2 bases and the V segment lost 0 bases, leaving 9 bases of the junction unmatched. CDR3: CASSQDYGLATTYEQYF. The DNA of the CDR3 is TGTGCCAGCAGCCAAGATTACGGACTAGCAACCACCTACGAGCAGTACTTC.

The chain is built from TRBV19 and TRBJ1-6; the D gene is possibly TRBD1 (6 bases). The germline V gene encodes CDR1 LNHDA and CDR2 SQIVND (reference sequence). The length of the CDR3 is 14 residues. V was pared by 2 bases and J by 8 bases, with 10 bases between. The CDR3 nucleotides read TGTGCCAGTAGTATATGGCCAGGGGATTCACCCCTCCACTTT. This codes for CASSIWPGDSPLHF.

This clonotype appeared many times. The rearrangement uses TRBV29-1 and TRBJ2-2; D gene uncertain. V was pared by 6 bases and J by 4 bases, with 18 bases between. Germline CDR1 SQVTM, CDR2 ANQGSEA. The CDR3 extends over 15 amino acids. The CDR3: CSVRRQFSGTGELFF. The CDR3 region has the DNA TGCAGCGTACGGAGACAATTTTCGGGCACCGGGGAGCTGTTTTTT.

The DNA of the CDR3 is TGTGCCATCAGTGAGTCGCCCAGGGGACACGAGCAGTACTTC. It specifies CAISESPRGHEQYF. This chain connects TRBV10-3 to TRBJ2-7; D is perhaps TRBD1 (6 bases). CDR3 length equals 14 residues. The V end lost 0 bases, the J end lost 5 bases, and 11 bases lay between the germline ends. CDR1 is ENHRY and CDR2 is SYGVKD in the germline V gene.

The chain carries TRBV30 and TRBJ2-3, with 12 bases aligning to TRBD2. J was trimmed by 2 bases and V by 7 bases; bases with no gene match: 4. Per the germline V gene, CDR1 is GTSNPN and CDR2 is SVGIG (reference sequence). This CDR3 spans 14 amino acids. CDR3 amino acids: CASRLAGDTDTQYF. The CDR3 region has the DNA TGTGCCTCCCGACTAGCGGGGGACACAGATACGCAGTATTTT.